The present T cell receptor beta chain was sequenced within a study of persistence of HIV-infected CD4 T cells. Study background: A couple of participants gave one leukapheresis sample; others gave up to about 180 mL blood repeatedly. The study, taken as a whole, reports: Degenerate expanded CDR3beta sequences were enriched among CMV- and Gag-responding cells.

The immunoSEQ assay was version 4, run in survey mode. Sequencing used immunoSEQ multiplex PCR; TCRdb keeps in-frame clones, though not all of them. Among some 58,000 clones listed, just under 75% were seen once. The stimulus was an HIV-1 Gag 15-mer peptide pool, 0.8 to 1 ug/peptide/mL. CD40L-negative CD69-negative CD45RO-high memory CD4+ T cells were sorted as populations depleted of antigen-responding cells. Stimulated PBMCs had first been depleted of CD8+ T cells. Note on this clone: The antigen remains undetermined.

The length of the CDR3 is 14 residues. The V gene's germline CDR1 is MGHRA and CDR2 YSYEKL. V was shortened by 4 bases and J by 4 bases, with 13 bases between the two germline ends. The J gene is TRBJ1-1, the V gene TRBV4-1; the D is unclear. The receptor was derived from an adult man with HIV who was CMV-seropositive. This specimen consisted of CD4+ T cells sorted from PBMCs after approximately 20-hour stimulation, obtained from a patient who received antiretroviral therapy. Here the CDR3 reads CASSREALGTEAFF. The DNA for the CDR3 is TGCGCCAGCAGCCGCGAGGCCCTAGGCACTGAAGCTTTCTTT.